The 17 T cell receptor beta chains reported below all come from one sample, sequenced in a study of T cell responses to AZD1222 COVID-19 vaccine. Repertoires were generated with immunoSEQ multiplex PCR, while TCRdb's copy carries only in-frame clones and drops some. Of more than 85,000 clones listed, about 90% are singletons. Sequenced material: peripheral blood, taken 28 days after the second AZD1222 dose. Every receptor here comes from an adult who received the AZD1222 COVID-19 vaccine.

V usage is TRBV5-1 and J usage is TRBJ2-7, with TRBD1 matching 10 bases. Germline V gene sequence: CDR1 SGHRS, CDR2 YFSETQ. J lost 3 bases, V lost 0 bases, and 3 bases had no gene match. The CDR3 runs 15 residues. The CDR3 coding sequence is TGCGCCAGCAGCTTGGGGACAGGGGGAAACTACGAGCAGTACTTC. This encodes CASSLGTGGNYEQYF. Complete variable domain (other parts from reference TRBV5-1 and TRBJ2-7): KAGVTQTPRYLIKTRGQQVTLSCSPISGHRSVSWYQQTPGQGLQFLFEYFSETQRNKGNFPGRFSGRQFSNSRSEMNVSTLELGDSALYLCASSLGTGGNYEQYFGPGTRLTVT.

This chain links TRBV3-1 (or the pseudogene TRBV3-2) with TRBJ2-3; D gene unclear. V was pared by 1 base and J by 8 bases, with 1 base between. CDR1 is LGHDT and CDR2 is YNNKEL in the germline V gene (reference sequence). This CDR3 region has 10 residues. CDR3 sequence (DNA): TGTGCCAGCAGCCAAGTTACGCAGTATTTT. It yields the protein CASSQVTQYF.

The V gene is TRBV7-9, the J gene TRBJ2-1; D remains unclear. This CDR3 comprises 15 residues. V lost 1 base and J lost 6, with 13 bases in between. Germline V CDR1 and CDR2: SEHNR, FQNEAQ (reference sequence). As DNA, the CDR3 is TGTGCCAGCAGCTTAGAGCTTGTAACCCCCAATGAGCAGTTCTTC. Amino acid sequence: CASSLELVTPNEQFF.

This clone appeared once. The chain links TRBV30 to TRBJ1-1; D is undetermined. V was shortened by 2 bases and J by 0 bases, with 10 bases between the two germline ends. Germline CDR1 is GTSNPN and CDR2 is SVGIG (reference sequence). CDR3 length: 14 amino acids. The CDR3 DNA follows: TGTGCCTGGAGTTTCGGGGTACTGAACACTGAAGCTTTCTTT. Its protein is CAWSFGVLNTEAFF.

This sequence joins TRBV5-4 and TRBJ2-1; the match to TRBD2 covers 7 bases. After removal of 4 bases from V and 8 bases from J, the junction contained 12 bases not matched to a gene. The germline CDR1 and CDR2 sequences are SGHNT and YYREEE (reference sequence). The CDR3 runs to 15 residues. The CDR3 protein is CASSPAGGRWDEQFF. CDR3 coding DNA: TGTGCCAGCAGCCCGGCGGGCGGGAGATGGGATGAGCAGTTCTTC.

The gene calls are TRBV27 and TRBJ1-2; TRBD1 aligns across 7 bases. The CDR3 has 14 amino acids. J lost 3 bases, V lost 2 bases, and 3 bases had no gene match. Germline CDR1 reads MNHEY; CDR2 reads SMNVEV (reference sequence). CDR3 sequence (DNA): TGTGCCAGCAGTTTACAAGGGACAGACTATGGCTACACCTTC. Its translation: CASSLQGTDYGYTF.

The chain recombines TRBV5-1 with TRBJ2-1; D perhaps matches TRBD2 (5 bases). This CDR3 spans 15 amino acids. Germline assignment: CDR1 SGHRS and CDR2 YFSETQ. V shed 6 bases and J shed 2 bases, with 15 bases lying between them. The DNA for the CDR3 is TGCGCCAGCATCCTCACCCCCGGGACCTACAATGAGCAGTTCTTC. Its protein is CASILTPGTYNEQFF. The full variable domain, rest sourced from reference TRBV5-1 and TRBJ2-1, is KAGVTQTPRYLIKTRGQQVTLSCSPISGHRSVSWYQQTPGQGLQFLFEYFSETQRNKGNFPGRFSGRQFSNSRSEMNVSTLELGDSALYLCASILTPGTYNEQFFGPGTRLTVL.

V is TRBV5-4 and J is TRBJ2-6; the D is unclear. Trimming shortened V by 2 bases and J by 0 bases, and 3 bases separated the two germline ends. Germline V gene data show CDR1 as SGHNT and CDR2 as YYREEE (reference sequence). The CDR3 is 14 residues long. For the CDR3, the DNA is TGTGCCAGCAGCTTCACCTCTGGGGCCAACGTCCTGACTTTC. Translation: CASSFTSGANVLTF.

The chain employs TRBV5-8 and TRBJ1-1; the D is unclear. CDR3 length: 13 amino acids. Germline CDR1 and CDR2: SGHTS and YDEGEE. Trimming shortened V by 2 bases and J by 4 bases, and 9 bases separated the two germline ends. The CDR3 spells CASSFGEGTEAFF. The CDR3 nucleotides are TGTGCCAGCAGCTTCGGGGAGGGCACTGAAGCTTTCTTT. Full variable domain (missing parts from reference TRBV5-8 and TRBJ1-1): EAGVTQSPTHLIKTRGQQATLRCSPISGHTSVYWYQQALGLGLQFLLWYDEGEERNRGNFPPRFSGRQFPNYSSELNVNALELEDSALYLCASSFGEGTEAFFGQGTRLTVV.

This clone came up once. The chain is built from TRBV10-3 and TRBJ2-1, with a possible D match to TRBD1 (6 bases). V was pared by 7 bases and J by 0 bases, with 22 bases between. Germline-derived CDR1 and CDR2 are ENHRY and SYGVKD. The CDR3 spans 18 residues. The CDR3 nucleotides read TGTGCCATCAACCGGGACACAAATAGGGGAAGCTCCTACAATGAGCAGTTCTTC. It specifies CAINRDTNRGSSYNEQFF.

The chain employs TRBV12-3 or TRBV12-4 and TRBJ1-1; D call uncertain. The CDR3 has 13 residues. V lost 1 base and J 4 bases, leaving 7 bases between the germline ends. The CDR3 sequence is CASSLVGSTEAFF. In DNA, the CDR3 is TGTGCCAGCAGTTTAGTGGGGTCCACTGAAGCTTTCTTT.

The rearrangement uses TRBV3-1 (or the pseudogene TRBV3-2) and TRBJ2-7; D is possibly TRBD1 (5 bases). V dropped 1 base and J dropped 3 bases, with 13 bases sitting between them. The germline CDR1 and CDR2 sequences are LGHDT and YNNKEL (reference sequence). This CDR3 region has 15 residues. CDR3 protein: CASSQAVGPFYEQYF. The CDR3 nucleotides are TGTGCCAGCAGCCAAGCGGTGGGGCCTTTCTACGAGCAGTACTTC.

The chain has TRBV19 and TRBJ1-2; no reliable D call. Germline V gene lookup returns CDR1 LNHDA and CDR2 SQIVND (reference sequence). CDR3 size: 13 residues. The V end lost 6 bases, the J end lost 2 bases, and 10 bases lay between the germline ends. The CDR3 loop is CASSRRTNYGYTF. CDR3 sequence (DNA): TGTGCCAGTAGCCGACGGACCAACTATGGCTACACCTTC.

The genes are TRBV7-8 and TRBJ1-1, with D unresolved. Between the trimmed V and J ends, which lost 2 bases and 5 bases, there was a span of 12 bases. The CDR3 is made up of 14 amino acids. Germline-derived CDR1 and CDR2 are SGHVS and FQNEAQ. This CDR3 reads CASSLLGTGTEAFF. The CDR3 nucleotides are TGTGCCAGCAGCTTATTGGGTACGGGGACTGAAGCTTTCTTT.

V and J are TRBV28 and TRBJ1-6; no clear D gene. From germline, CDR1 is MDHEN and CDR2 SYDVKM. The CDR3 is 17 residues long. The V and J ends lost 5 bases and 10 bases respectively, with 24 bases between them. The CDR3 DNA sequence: TGTGCCAGCAGTACGGCGGACTGGCAGTCAGAGGACTCACCCCTCCACTTT. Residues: CASSTADWQSEDSPLHF.

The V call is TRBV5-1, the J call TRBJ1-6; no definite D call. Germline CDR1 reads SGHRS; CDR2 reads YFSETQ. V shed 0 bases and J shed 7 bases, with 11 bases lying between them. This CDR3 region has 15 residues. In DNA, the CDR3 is TGCGCCAGCAGCTTGGTAGGAGACACCAATTCACCCCTCCACTTT. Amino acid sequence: CASSLVGDTNSPLHF.

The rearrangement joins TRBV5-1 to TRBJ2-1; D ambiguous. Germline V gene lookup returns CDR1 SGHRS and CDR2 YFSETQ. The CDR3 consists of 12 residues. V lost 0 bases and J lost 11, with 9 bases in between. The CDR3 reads CASSLDFSQQFF. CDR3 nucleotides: TGCGCCAGCAGCTTGGACTTCAGCCAGCAGTTCTTC. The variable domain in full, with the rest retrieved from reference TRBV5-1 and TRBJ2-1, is KAGVTQTPRYLIKTRGQQVTLSCSPISGHRSVSWYQQTPGQGLQFLFEYFSETQRNKGNFPGRFSGRQFSNSRSEMNVSTLELGDSALYLCASSLDFSQQFFGPGTRLTVL.